Below, 8 T cell receptor beta chains from the same sample are listed, as sequenced in a study of spatial heterogeneity in lung cancer. The time point denotes: sample taken at primary tumor resection. One entry per CDR3 protein, called by TCRdb with MiXCR from the 5' RACE reads. This table holds 60,000 to 90,000 distinct CDR3 sequences, around 7.3% found once. The sequences come from PBMCs, collected at surgery. The receptors come from a male donor with early-stage non-small cell lung cancer.

This clonotype came up many times. The CDR3 spells CASSPGGRRLETQYF. The CDR3 DNA sequence: TGTGCCAGCAGCCCAGGGGGGCGCCGGCTTGAGACCCAGTACTTC. The chain couples TRBV11-3 to TRBJ2-5, with D possibly TRBD1 on 7 matching bases. The CDR3 length is 15 residues. Germline lookup yields CDR1 SGHNT and CDR2 YENEEA. V was clipped by 5 bases and J by 5 bases, with 18 bases between them.

This clonotype was recorded many times. This chain links TRBV27 with TRBJ2-2; D unclear. V was shortened by 4 bases and J by 0 bases, with 3 bases between the two germline ends. This CDR3 has 13 amino acids. CDR1 is MNHEY, CDR2 SMNVEV, per germline (reference sequence). CDR3: CASSWANTGELFF. Here the CDR3 DNA reads TGTGCCAGCAGTTGGGCGAACACCGGGGAGCTGTTTTTT.

This clonotype has only a few counts. The chain combines TRBV12-3 or TRBV12-4 with TRBJ1-5; D uncertain. V gave up 5 bases and J gave up 5 bases, with 16 bases separating them. This CDR3 contains 15 residues. The chain's CDR3 is CASSPDGNLDQPQHF. CDR3 DNA: TGTGCCAGCAGTCCGGACGGAAATTTGGATCAGCCCCAGCATTTT.

This clonotype was recorded many times. This rearrangement joins TRBV2 to TRBJ2-7; no firm D call. V lost 5 bases and J 4 bases, leaving 12 bases between the germline ends. Per the germline V gene, CDR1 is SNHLY and CDR2 is FYNNEI. The CDR3 covers 13 residues. CDR3 loop: CASSFEVLYEQYF. The CDR3, as DNA: TGTGCCAGCAGTTTTGAGGTCTTGTACGAGCAGTACTTC.

The chain uses TRBV2 and TRBJ1-6; D gene unclear. Germline CDR1 reads SNHLY; CDR2 reads FYNNEI. Trimming removed 0 bases at V and 9 bases at J, with 6 bases between. This CDR3 has 13 residues. DNA for the CDR3: TGTGCCAGCAGTGAAGCGAAGGTTTCACCCCTCCACTTT. This encodes CASSEAKVSPLHF.

This clonotype was observed many times. This chain links TRBV29-1 with TRBJ2-1; possible D gene TRBD1, 6 bases. The CDR3 extends over 13 amino acids. Per the germline V gene, CDR1 is SQVTM and CDR2 is ANQGSEA. V was shortened by 3 bases and J by 7 bases, with 13 bases between the two germline ends. The CDR3 sequence is CSVDRGNLNEQFF. In DNA form, the CDR3 reads TGCAGCGTTGACAGGGGCAATCTGAATGAGCAGTTCTTC.

The chain recombines TRBV2 with TRBJ2-1; 10 bases map to TRBD2. The J segment lost 0 bases and the V segment lost 7 bases, leaving 9 bases of the junction unmatched. CDR3 size: 17 residues. Germline CDR1 is SNHLY and CDR2 is FYNNEI. The CDR3 spells CASKASGRGYSYNEQFF. The CDR3 coding sequence is TGTGCCAGCAAGGCTAGCGGGAGAGGATACTCCTACAATGAGCAGTTCTTC.

CDR3 residues: CATSASGGLYNEQFF. CDR3 coding DNA: TGTGCCACCAGTGCCTCAGGGGGCCTTTACAATGAGCAGTTCTTC. This chain uses TRBV24-1 with TRBJ2-1, with 8 nucleotides matching TRBD1. In germline, CDR1 is KGHDR, CDR2 SFDVKD. The CDR3 is 15 residues long. J gave up 4 bases and V 5 bases, and 6 bases lay outside the gene matches.